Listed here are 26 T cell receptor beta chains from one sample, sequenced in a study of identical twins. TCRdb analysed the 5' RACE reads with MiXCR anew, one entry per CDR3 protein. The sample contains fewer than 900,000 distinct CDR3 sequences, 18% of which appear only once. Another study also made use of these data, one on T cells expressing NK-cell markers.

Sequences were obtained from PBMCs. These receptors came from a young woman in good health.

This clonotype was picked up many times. The CDR3 protein is CATSLSVSSYNEQFF. The CDR3 coding sequence is TGTGCCACCAGCCTCAGCGTGAGCTCCTACAATGAGCAGTTCTTC. V and J are TRBV15 and TRBJ2-1; D ambiguous. V lost 5 bases, J lost 0 bases, and 11 bases lay in between. Germline V gene sequence: CDR1 LNHNV, CDR2 YYDKDF (reference sequence). The CDR3 is 15 amino acids. The variable domain in full, with the rest retrieved from reference TRBV15 and TRBJ2-1, is DAMVIQNPRYQVTQFGKPVTLSCSQTLNHNVMYWYQQKSSQAPKLLFHYYDKDFNNEADTPDNFQSRRPNTSFCFLDIRSPGLGDTAMYLCATSLSVSSYNEQFFGPGTRLTVL.

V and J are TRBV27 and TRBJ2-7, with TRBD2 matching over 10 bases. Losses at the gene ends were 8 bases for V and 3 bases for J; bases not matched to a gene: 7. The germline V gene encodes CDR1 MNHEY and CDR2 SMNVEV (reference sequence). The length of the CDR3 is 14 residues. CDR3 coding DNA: TGTGCCAGCTCCTCGGCTAGCGGGGGCTACGAGCAGTACTTC. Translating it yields CASSSASGGYEQYF.

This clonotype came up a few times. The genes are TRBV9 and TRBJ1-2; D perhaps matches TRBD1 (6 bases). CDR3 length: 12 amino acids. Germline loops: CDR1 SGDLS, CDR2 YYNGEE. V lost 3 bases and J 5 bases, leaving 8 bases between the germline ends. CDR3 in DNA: TGTGCCAGCAGCGCTGGACAGTATGGCTACACCTTC. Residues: CASSAGQYGYTF.

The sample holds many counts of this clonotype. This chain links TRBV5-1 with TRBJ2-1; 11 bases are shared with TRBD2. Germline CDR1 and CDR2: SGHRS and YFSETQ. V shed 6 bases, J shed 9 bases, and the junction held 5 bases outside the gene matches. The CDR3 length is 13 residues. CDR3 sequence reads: CASTLAGGPEQFF. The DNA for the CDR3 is TGCGCCAGCACCCTAGCGGGAGGCCCTGAGCAGTTCTTC.

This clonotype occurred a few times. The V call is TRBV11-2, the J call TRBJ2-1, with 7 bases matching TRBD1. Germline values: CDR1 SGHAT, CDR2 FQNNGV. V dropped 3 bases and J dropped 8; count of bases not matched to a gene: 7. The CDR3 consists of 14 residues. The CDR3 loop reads CASSFMVGGDEQFF. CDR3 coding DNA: TGTGCCAGCAGCTTCATGGTAGGGGGCGATGAGCAGTTCTTC.

In DNA, the CDR3 is TGTGCCAGCAGCATCAGCGGGAGGCCAGACTACGAGCAGTACTTC. It is translated as CASSISGRPDYEQYF. V is TRBV7-8 and J is TRBJ2-7, with 9 positions matching TRBD2. The CDR3 loop spans 15 amino acids. The germline V gene has CDR1 SGHVS and CDR2 FQNEAQ. V shed 5 bases, J shed 3 bases, and the junction held 8 bases outside the gene matches.

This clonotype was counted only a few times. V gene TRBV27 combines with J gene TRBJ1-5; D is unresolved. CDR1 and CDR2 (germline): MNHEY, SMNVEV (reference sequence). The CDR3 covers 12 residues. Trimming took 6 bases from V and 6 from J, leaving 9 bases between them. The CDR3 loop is CASRRPGQPQHF. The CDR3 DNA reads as TGTGCCAGCAGAAGACCCGGTCAGCCCCAGCATTTT.

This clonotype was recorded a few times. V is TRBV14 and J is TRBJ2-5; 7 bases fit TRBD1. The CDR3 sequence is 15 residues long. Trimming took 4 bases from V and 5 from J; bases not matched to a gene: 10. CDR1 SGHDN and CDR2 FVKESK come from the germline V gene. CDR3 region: CASSLQGTVRETQYF. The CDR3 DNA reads TGTGCCAGCAGCCTACAGGGGACGGTCCGCGAGACCCAGTACTTC.

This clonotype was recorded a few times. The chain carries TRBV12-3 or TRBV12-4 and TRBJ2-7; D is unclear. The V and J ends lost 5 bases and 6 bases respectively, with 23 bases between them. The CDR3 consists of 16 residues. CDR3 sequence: CASSPPFELELGEQYF. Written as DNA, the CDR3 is TGTGCCAGCAGTCCCCCCTTCGAGTTGGAGCTTGGCGAGCAGTACTTC.

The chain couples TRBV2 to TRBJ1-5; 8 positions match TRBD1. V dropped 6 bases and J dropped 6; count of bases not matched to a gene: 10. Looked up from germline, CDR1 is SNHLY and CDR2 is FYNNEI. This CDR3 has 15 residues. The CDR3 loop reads CASRVDRGVTQPQHF. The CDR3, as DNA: TGTGCCAGCAGGGTAGACAGGGGAGTCACTCAGCCCCAGCATTTT.

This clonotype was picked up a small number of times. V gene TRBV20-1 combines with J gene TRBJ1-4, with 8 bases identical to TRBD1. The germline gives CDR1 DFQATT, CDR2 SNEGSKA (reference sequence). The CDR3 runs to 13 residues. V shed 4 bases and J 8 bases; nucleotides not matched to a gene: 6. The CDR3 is CSATDRGGEKLFF. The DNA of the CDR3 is TGCAGTGCTACTGACAGGGGTGGGGAAAAACTGTTTTTT.

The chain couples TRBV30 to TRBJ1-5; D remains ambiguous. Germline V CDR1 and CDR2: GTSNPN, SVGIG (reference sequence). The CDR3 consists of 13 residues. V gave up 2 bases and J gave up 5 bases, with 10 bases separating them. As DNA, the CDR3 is TGTGCCTGGAGTAAGGACGGCGATCAGCCCCAGCATTTT. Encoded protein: CAWSKDGDQPQHF.

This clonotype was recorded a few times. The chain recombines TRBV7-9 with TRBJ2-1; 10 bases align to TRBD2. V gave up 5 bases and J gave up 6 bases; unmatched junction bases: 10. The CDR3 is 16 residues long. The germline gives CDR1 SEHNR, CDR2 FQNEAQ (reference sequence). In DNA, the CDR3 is TGTGCCAGCAGCCTAACCCCGGGACTAGCGATCAATGAGCAGTTCTTC. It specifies CASSLTPGLAINEQFF.

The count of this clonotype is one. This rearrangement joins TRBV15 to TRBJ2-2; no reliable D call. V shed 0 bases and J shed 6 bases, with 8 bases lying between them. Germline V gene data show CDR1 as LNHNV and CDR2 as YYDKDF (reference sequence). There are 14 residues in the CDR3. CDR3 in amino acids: CATSRERRAGELFF. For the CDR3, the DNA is TGTGCCACCAGCAGAGAGCGCCGTGCCGGGGAGCTGTTTTTT. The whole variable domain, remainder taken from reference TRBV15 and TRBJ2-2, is DAMVIQNPRYQVTQFGKPVTLSCSQTLNHNVMYWYQQKSSQAPKLLFHYYDKDFNNEADTPDNFQSRRPNTSFCFLDIRSPGLGDTAMYLCATSRERRAGELFFGEGSRLTVL.

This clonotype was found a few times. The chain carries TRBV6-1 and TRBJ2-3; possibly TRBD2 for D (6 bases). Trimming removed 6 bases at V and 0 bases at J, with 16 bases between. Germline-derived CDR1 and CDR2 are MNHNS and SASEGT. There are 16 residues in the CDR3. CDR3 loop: CASRQHRDSSTDTQYF. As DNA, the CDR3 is TGTGCCAGCAGACAACACCGGGACTCCAGCACAGATACGCAGTATTTT.

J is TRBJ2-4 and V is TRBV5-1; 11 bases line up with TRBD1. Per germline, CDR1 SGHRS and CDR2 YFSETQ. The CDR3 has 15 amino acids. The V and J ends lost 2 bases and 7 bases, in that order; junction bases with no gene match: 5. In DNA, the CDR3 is TGCGCCAGCAGCTTCTTGGGGGACAGGGGGAACATTCAGTACTTC. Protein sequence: CASSFLGDRGNIQYF. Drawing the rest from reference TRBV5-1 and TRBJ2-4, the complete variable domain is KAGVTQTPRYLIKTRGQQVTLSCSPISGHRSVSWYQQTPGQGLQFLFEYFSETQRNKGNFPGRFSGRQFSNSRSEMNVSTLELGDSALYLCASSFLGDRGNIQYFGAGTRLSVL.

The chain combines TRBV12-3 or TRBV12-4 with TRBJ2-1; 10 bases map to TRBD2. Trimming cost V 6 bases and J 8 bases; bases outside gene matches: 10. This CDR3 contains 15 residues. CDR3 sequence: CASSRSSGSEDEQFF. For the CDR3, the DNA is TGTGCCAGCAGCCGATCTAGCGGGAGTGAAGATGAGCAGTTCTTC.

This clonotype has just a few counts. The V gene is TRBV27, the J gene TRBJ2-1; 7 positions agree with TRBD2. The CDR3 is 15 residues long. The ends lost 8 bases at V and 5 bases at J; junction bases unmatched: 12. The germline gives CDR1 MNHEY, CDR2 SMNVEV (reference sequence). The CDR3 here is CASRLSGGRNNEQFF. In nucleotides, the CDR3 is TGTGCCAGCCGCCTTTCGGGGGGTAGGAACAATGAGCAGTTCTTC.

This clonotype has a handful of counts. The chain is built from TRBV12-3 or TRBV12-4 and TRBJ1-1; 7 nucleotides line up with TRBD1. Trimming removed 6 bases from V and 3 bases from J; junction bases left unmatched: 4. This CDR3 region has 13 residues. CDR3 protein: CASSNQGDTEAFF. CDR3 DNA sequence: TGTGCCAGCAGCAACCAGGGGGACACTGAAGCTTTCTTT.

CDR3 amino acids: CSVEYGTASSYNEQFF. The CDR3 nucleotides read TGCAGCGTTGAATATGGGACGGCGAGCTCCTACAATGAGCAGTTCTTC. The chain couples TRBV29-1 to TRBJ2-1; D tentatively fits TRBD1 or TRBD2 (5 bases each). Germline CDR1 SQVTM, CDR2 ANQGSEA. This CDR3 region has 16 residues. The V gene lost 2 bases and the J gene lost 0 bases, with 14 bases spanning the gap.

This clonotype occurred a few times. CDR3 in amino acids: CSARDPRGARSYNEQFF. Written as DNA, the CDR3 is TGCAGTGCTAGAGATCCCCGGGGGGCCCGCTCCTACAATGAGCAGTTCTTC. The J gene is TRBJ2-1, the V gene TRBV20-1; D perhaps matches TRBD2 (7 bases). The V gene's germline CDR1 is DFQATT and CDR2 SNEGSKA (reference sequence). The CDR3 extends over 17 amino acids. V was trimmed by 0 bases and J by 0 bases, leaving 15 bases between them.

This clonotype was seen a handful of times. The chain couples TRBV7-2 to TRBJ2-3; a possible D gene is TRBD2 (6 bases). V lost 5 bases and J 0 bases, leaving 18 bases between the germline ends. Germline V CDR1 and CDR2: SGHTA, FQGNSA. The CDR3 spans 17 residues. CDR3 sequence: CASSPQMSGPSTDTQYF. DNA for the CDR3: TGTGCCAGCAGCCCGCAGATGAGCGGGCCAAGCACAGATACGCAGTATTTT.

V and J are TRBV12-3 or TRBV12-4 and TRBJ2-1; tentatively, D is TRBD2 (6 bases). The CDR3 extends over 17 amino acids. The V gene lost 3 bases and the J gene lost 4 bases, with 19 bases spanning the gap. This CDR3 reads CASSLISGLGLYNEQFF. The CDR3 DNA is TGTGCCAGCAGTTTGATCTCGGGACTGGGCCTATACAATGAGCAGTTCTTC.

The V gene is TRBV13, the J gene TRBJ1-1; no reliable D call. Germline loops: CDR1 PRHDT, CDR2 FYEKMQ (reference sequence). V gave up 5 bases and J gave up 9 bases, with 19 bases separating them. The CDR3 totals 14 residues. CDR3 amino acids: CASSTQATFSKAFF. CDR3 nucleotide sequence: TGTGCCAGCAGCACCCAGGCGACATTTAGTAAAGCTTTCTTT.

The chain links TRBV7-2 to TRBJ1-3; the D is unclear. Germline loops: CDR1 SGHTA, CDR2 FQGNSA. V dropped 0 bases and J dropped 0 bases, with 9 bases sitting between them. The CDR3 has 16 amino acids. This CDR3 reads CASSLARHLSGNTIYF. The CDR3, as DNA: TGTGCCAGCAGCTTAGCCAGACACCTCTCTGGAAACACCATATATTTT.

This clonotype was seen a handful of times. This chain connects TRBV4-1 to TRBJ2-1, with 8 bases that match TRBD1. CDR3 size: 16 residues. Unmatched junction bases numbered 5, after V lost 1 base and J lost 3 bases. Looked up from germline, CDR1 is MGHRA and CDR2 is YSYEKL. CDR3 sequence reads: CASSQVSGQVYNEQFF. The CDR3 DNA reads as TGCGCCAGCAGCCAAGTATCGGGACAGGTCTACAATGAGCAGTTCTTC.